A single sample gave rise to the 21 T cell receptor beta chains below, sequenced in a study of blood T cell repertoires in COVID-19 (dated by TCRdb to 2019 to 2021). The library was generated by the immunoSEQ multiplex PCR assay. TCRdb carries this immuneACCESS record with in-frame sequences only. Its versions omit some clonotypes, under half of them owing to an unresolved V gene in the studies checked, with the rest unexplained. The sample has over 85,000 clones on record, roughly 84% of them singletons. The top ten hold 20% to 25% of the sample. The sample consisted of peripheral blood. All receptors derive from a man aged 60 to 75 with acute or convalescent COVID-19.

The chain combines TRBV3-1 (or the pseudogene TRBV3-2) with TRBJ1-6; TRBD1 matches at 9 bases. CDR3 size: 14 residues. Germline V gives CDR1 LGHDT, CDR2 YNNKEL (reference sequence). The V and J ends lost 4 bases and 10 bases, in that order; junction bases with no gene match: 5. The CDR3 DNA sequence: TGTGCCAGCAGCCCGGGACAGGGCAGGTCACCCCTCCACTTT. Its translation: CASSPGQGRSPLHF.

CDR3 nucleotide sequence: TGTGCCAGTAGTATAGTTGCTCCGGGACTAGCGGGGGGGTCGGGCAGCAATGAGCAGTTCTTC. It is translated as CASSIVAPGLAGGSGSNEQFF. The rearrangement joins TRBV19 to TRBJ2-1; 16 nucleotides align to TRBD2. The CDR3 sequence is 21 residues long. Germline CDR1 and CDR2: LNHDA and SQIVND (reference sequence). Unmatched junction bases numbered 15, after V lost 1 base and J lost 6 bases.

This chain joins TRBV5-1 and TRBJ1-6; 9 bases are shared with TRBD1. Germline lookup yields CDR1 SGHRS and CDR2 YFSETQ. After removal of 0 bases from V and 9 bases from J, the junction contained 4 bases not matched to a gene. This CDR3 comprises 15 residues. The CDR3 region is CASSLEGQGFSPLHF. CDR3 sequence (DNA): TGCGCCAGCAGCTTGGAGGGACAGGGATTTTCACCCCTCCACTTT.

The rearrangement links TRBV19 to TRBJ1-4; D is ambiguous. V was trimmed by 3 bases and J by 0 bases, leaving 8 bases between them. CDR1 and CDR2 (germline): LNHDA, SQIVND (reference sequence). The CDR3 has 15 residues. The CDR3 nucleotides read TGTGCCAGTAGTATCTCCGGTGCAACTAATGAAAAACTGTTTTTT. Protein sequence: CASSISGATNEKLFF.

The CDR3 spells CASSDQRGGPNEQFF. Written as DNA, the CDR3 is TGTGCCAGCAGTGACCAGCGGGGGGGCCCCAATGAGCAGTTCTTC. This chain connects TRBV2 to TRBJ2-1; 10 bases match TRBD2. This CDR3 region has 15 residues. Germline V gene sequence: CDR1 SNHLY, CDR2 FYNNEI. Losses at the gene ends were 3 bases for V and 6 bases for J; bases not matched to a gene: 5.

This chain links TRBV27 with TRBJ1-5; tentative D call: TRBD1 (5 bases). The CDR3 length is 13 residues. V lost 0 bases and J 5 bases, leaving 5 bases between the germline ends. Germline lookup yields CDR1 MNHEY and CDR2 SMNVEV (reference sequence). As DNA, the CDR3 is TGTGCCAGCAGTTTATCCAGGGATCAGCCCCAGCATTTT. This gives the protein CASSLSRDQPQHF.

The chain carries TRBV18 and TRBJ1-6, with D unclear. V dropped 2 bases and J dropped 7 bases, with 6 bases sitting between them. This CDR3 has 13 residues. Germline values: CDR1 KGHSH, CDR2 LQKENI. The CDR3 reads CASSPVANSPLHF. The CDR3 region has the DNA TGTGCCAGCTCACCAGTAGCCAATTCACCCCTCCACTTT.

The V gene is TRBV3-1 (or the pseudogene TRBV3-2), the J gene TRBJ1-4; the D gene is possibly TRBD1 (5 bases). The ends were cut back, 2 bases at V and 4 bases at J, with 20 bases in the middle. CDR3 length equals 18 residues. Germline V lookup: CDR1 LGHDT, CDR2 YNNKEL (reference sequence). DNA for the CDR3: TGTGCCAGCAGCCAAACTGCCGGGACTCCACGGGGTAATGAAAAACTGTTTTTT. Translated: CASSQTAGTPRGNEKLFF.

The chain has TRBV5-4 and TRBJ1-5; weak D call: TRBD1 (6 bases). CDR1 SGHNT and CDR2 YYREEE come from the germline V gene (reference sequence). Trimming removed 1 base from V and 4 bases from J, with 12 bases in between. This CDR3 contains 15 residues. The CDR3 DNA is TGTGCCAGCAGCTTGTGGGGGGGCGCGAATCAGCCCCAGCATTTT. It encodes CASSLWGGANQPQHF.

V gene TRBV14 combines with J gene TRBJ2-1; 12 positions match TRBD2. Trimming took 6 bases from V and 7 from J; bases not matched to a gene: 7. The germline V gene has CDR1 SGHDN and CDR2 FVKESK. The CDR3 consists of 15 residues. DNA for the CDR3: TGTGCCAGCAGACCGAGCGGGACTAGCGGGAATGAGCAGTTCTTC. Amino acid sequence: CASRPSGTSGNEQFF.

The DNA of the CDR3 is TGTGCCAGCAGCCGTAGCGGGGGGGCGCGGAGCTCCTACGAGCAGTACTTC. Translated, it gives CASSRSGGARSSYEQYF. This chain links TRBV28 with TRBJ2-7; 11 positions agree with TRBD2. Germline CDR1 MDHEN, CDR2 SYDVKM. The CDR3 spans 17 residues. V shed 6 bases, J shed 0 bases, and the junction held 10 bases outside the gene matches.

This clone came up a few times. This sequence joins TRBV4-2 and TRBJ1-5; D is unresolved. Trimming left V 1 base short and J 2 bases short, with 9 bases between. Germline V gene sequence: CDR1 LGHNA, CDR2 YNFKEQ. The CDR3 loop spans 15 amino acids. The CDR3 DNA reads as TGTGCCAGCAGCCAAGGCGGACTGGGCAATCAGCCCCAGCATTTT. Its protein product is CASSQGGLGNQPQHF.

The V gene is TRBV20-1, the J gene TRBJ1-1; 9 bases line up with TRBD1. The CDR3 has 18 residues. V gave up 3 bases and J gave up 1 base; unmatched junction bases: 15. Germline V lookup: CDR1 DFQATT, CDR2 SNEGSKA (reference sequence). The CDR3 DNA reads as TGCAGTGCTAGTGCAATACCGGGACAGGGAATCTGGAACACTGAAGCTTTCTTT. Its protein is CSASAIPGQGIWNTEAFF.

The V call is TRBV2, the J call TRBJ2-5; D call uncertain. Germline CDR1 is SNHLY and CDR2 is FYNNEI. This CDR3 has 12 amino acids. V lost 2 bases to trimming and J lost 7 bases, with 8 bases between them. This CDR3 reads CASSEQRGTQYF. CDR3 nucleotides: TGTGCCAGCAGTGAACAGCGCGGGACCCAGTACTTC.

The chain links TRBV7-9 to TRBJ2-1; D call uncertain. Trimming took 4 bases from V and 7 from J, leaving 8 bases between them. The CDR3 length is 12 residues. Germline V gives CDR1 SEHNR, CDR2 FQNEAQ (reference sequence). The CDR3, as DNA: TGTGCCAGCAGCTCATCTAAGAATGAGCAGTTCTTC. Encoded protein: CASSSSKNEQFF.

This clone was observed a handful of times. This chain uses TRBV7-2 with TRBJ2-1; a possible D gene is TRBD1 (6 bases). This CDR3 spans 16 amino acids. Germline CDR1 and CDR2: SGHTA and FQGNSA. With 1 base removed from V and 6 bases from J, the gap between germline ends came to 16 bases. As DNA, the CDR3 is TGTGCCAGCAGCTTAGTCCCCAGGGGTATAGGCAATGAGCAGTTCTTC. Translating gives CASSLVPRGIGNEQFF.

This sequence joins TRBV3-1 (or the pseudogene TRBV3-2) and TRBJ1-1; 9 bases agree with TRBD1. Germline trimming cut 1 base from V and 0 bases from J; bases unmatched to any gene: 9. This CDR3 comprises 18 residues. Germline loops: CDR1 LGHDT, CDR2 YNNKEL (reference sequence). CDR3 sequence (DNA): TGTGCCAGCAGCCAAGCCCCCGGGACAGGGCCGATGAACACTGAAGCTTTCTTT. This codes for CASSQAPGTGPMNTEAFF.

The chain is built from TRBV18 and TRBJ1-4; possible D gene TRBD1, 6 bases. The germline V gene has CDR1 KGHSH and CDR2 LQKENI. This CDR3 spans 16 amino acids. V was clipped by 5 bases and J by 6 bases, with 19 bases between them. In DNA form, the CDR3 reads TGTGCCAGCTCAACCTCCCGACAGGACATCTATGAAAAACTGTTTTTT. Translating it yields CASSTSRQDIYEKLFF.

The chain uses TRBV19 and TRBJ1-5; D may be TRBD1 (6 bases). The V and J ends lost 1 base and 0 bases respectively, with 13 bases between them. This CDR3 has 17 residues. Germline values: CDR1 LNHDA, CDR2 SQIVND (reference sequence). This CDR3 reads CASSIVRGQLSNQPQHF. The CDR3, as DNA: TGTGCCAGTAGTATAGTCAGAGGACAGCTTAGCAATCAGCCCCAGCATTTT.

The chain carries TRBV11-2 and TRBJ2-3; 7 positions match TRBD1. This CDR3 is built from 16 residues. The trim removed 5 bases at V and 2 bases at J, leaving 10 bases unmatched. Looked up from germline, CDR1 is SGHAT and CDR2 is FQNNGV. The CDR3 nucleotides are TGTGCCAGCAGCCCGATCAGGGGGAGACACACAGATACGCAGTATTTT. It translates to CASSPIRGRHTDTQYF.

This clone has more than one count but fewer than ten. J is TRBJ1-1 and V is TRBV4-2, with 7 bases that match TRBD1. V gave up 4 bases and J gave up 1 base; unmatched junction bases: 3. This CDR3 is 14 amino acids long. The V gene's germline CDR1 is LGHNA and CDR2 YNFKEQ. This CDR3 reads CASSPRTGNTEAFF. The CDR3 region has the DNA TGTGCCAGCAGCCCCCGGACAGGGAACACTGAAGCTTTCTTT.